This section outlines one T cell receptor (beta chain) sequence together with its context. No antigen is known for it. The sample belongs to a study of cytomegalovirus exposure and HLA in healthy donors. Overall study results and limits: As was reported, the HLA-A and HLA-B alleles of most subjects were accurately predicted from TCR beta sequences.

CDR1 and CDR2 (germline): SQVTM, ANQGSEA. V dropped 6 bases and J dropped 6; count of bases not matched to a gene: 6. The CDR3 spans 12 residues. PCR employed 60 Vbeta and 13 Jbeta primers. Method: immunoSEQ multiplex PCR; TCRdb's copy keeps in-frame clones and lacks some. The sample consists of roughly 140,000 clones, over 70% of them appearing once. The sample comprised PBMCs. The chain uses TRBV29-1 and TRBJ1-1; TRBD1 aligns across 8 bases. The sequence was collected from a woman in her 40s in good health and CMV-seronegative. The CDR3 DNA reads TGCAGCGTCCTACAGGGGGGCGCTGAAGCTTTCTTT. It translates to CSVLQGGAEAFF.